This TCR beta chain was found in a study of CXCR3-negative and CXCR3-positive naive CD8 T cells. Whole-study findings and limits: CXCR3-positive naive cells carried more hydrophobic TRB CDR3s than CXCR3-negative ones. Partial loss of CXCR3 expression followed cryopreservation; most assays used fresh PBMCs. Both naive subsets, CXCR3-negative and CXCR3-positive, displayed similar TRBV-TRBJ usage, unlike memory cells. Relative to memory CD8+ cells, whose diversity was much lower, both naive subsets had comparably high diversity.

The V gene's germline CDR1 is MNHEY and CDR2 SMNVEV (reference sequence). The CDR3 totals 14 residues. Naive cells were sorted as CD45RO-, CCR7+, CD27+ and CD95-. The method, 5' RACE with UMI labels, was used to prepare the TRB cDNA libraries. TCRdb re-called the 5' RACE reads and gives one entry per CDR3 protein, without DNA. This table lists some 85,000 distinct CDR3 sequences. As for this clonotype: Its antigen is not identified.

The genes are TRBV27 and TRBJ2-3; without DNA, the TCRdb call of TRBD1 cannot be checked. The sample consisted of naive CXCR3+ CD8+ T cells from blood. As to subset: CD45RO-CCR7+CD27+CD95- naive CD8+ T cells expressing CXCR3 (TNR3+). This TCR was sampled from a human donor in good health. Some clones in this sample may be carry-over from other donors' samples. CDR3 sequence reads: CASIIASGGDTQYF.